The 30 T cell receptor beta chains below all came from one sample that was sequenced in a study of cytomegalovirus exposure and HLA in healthy donors. Using immunoSEQ multiplex PCR, the repertoire was profiled, and TCRdb retains in-frame clones only, with some absent. The data contain 220,000 or so clones, around 87% of them singletons. Material: PBMCs. The receptors here all came from a young woman in good health and CMV-seropositive.

The chain is built from TRBV7-8 and TRBJ2-7, with D possibly TRBD1 on 6 matching bases. The V end lost 3 bases, the J end lost 6 bases, and 18 bases lay between the germline ends. CDR3 length: 15 amino acids. Germline V lookup: CDR1 SGHVS, CDR2 FQNEAQ. The CDR3 DNA is TGTGCCAGCAGCTTTAGCGAAGGCAGGGGAACCGAGCAGTACTTC. Protein sequence: CASSFSEGRGTEQYF.

The CDR3 DNA follows: TGTGCCATCAGTGAGTCCCCGGGGAGGGGGGGAAACACTGAAGCTTTCTTT. It specifies CAISESPGRGGNTEAFF. The chain employs TRBV10-3 and TRBJ1-1; tentative D call: TRBD1 (6 bases). Deletions cut 0 bases from V and 2 bases from J, with 16 bases between. CDR3 length: 17 amino acids. Germline V gene sequence: CDR1 ENHRY, CDR2 SYGVKD.

This clone occurred once. J is TRBJ2-1 and V is TRBV27, with a possible D match to TRBD2 (5 bases). The CDR3 is 13 amino acids. The germline CDR1 and CDR2 sequences are MNHEY and SMNVEV (reference sequence). Deletions cut 2 bases from V and 10 bases from J, with 12 bases between. In DNA, the CDR3 is TGTGCCAGCAGTTTAGCGGACTTATCCGAGCAGTTCTTC. Protein sequence: CASSLADLSEQFF.

This chain joins TRBV6-1 and TRBJ1-1; 9 bases align to TRBD1. Germline-derived CDR1 and CDR2 are MNHNS and SASEGT. V lost 1 base to trimming and J lost 11 bases; unmatched junction nucleotides: 11. This CDR3 is 15 amino acids long. The CDR3 nucleotides are TGTGCCAGCAGTGAAGGGTGGGACAGGGAATGGCAGGCTTTCTTT. Its protein is CASSEGWDREWQAFF.

The chain combines TRBV7-8 with TRBJ2-1; tentative D call: TRBD2 (6 bases). Germline loops: CDR1 SGHVS, CDR2 FQNEAQ. The ends were cut back, 2 bases at V and 2 bases at J, with 10 bases in the middle. The CDR3 is 15 residues long. The CDR3 DNA reads as TGTGCCAGCAGCTTATTCGGGAGCGCCTACAATGAGCAGTTCTTC. Translation gives CASSLFGSAYNEQFF.

This clone appeared a single time. The rearrangement uses TRBV5-1 and TRBJ1-5, with D maybe TRBD1 (5 bases). This CDR3 has 15 amino acids. V was trimmed by 4 bases and J by 6 bases, leaving 17 bases between them. Germline assignment: CDR1 SGHRS and CDR2 YFSETQ. CDR3 DNA sequence: TGCGCCAGCAGCCGGTCCGGGGGGATCGCTCAGCCCCAGCATTTT. This sequence encodes CASSRSGGIAQPQHF. Together with reference TRBV5-1 and TRBJ1-5, the CDR3 gives the full variable domain: KAGVTQTPRYLIKTRGQQVTLSCSPISGHRSVSWYQQTPGQGLQFLFEYFSETQRNKGNFPGRFSGRQFSNSRSEMNVSTLELGDSALYLCASSRSGGIAQPQHFGDGTRLSIL.

The rearrangement joins TRBV7-9 to TRBJ2-1; no firm D call. The CDR3 consists of 14 residues. V was shortened by 0 bases and J by 6 bases, with 9 bases between the two germline ends. Per germline, CDR1 SEHNR and CDR2 FQNEAQ (reference sequence). CDR3 protein: CASSLAPVVNEQFF. The CDR3 DNA reads as TGTGCCAGCAGCTTAGCCCCGGTTGTCAATGAGCAGTTCTTC.

This rearrangement joins TRBV18 to TRBJ2-3; weak D call: TRBD2 (7 bases). Germline assignment: CDR1 KGHSH and CDR2 LQKENI. Deletions cut 11 bases from V and 2 bases from J, with 11 bases between. The CDR3 is 12 amino acids. CDR3 loop: CAGRGATDTQYF. The CDR3 DNA sequence: TGTGCCGGCCGGGGGGCCACAGATACGCAGTATTTT.

This sequence joins TRBV10-1 and TRBJ2-1, with D perhaps matching TRBD1 (5 bases). The CDR3 is 13 residues long. Trimming removed 0 bases from V and 13 bases from J, with 13 bases in between. Per the germline V gene, CDR1 is WNHNN and CDR2 is SYGVQD (reference sequence). CDR3 amino acids: CASSESVGPNQFF. CDR3 bases: TGCGCCAGCAGTGAGTCGGTGGGGCCCAACCAGTTCTTC.

The chain employs TRBV6-6 and TRBJ2-7; TRBD2 might be the D (5 bases). Per the germline V gene, CDR1 is MNHNY and CDR2 is SVGAGI (reference sequence). V was cut by 6 bases and J by 7 bases, with 16 bases left in between. The CDR3 extends over 13 amino acids. This CDR3 reads CASSGEGLLEQYF. DNA for the CDR3: TGTGCCAGCAGCGGAGAGGGCCTTTTGGAGCAGTACTTC.

The chain uses TRBV18 and TRBJ2-1; tentative D call: TRBD2 (5 bases). The CDR3 covers 13 residues. The germline V gene encodes CDR1 KGHSH and CDR2 LQKENI. Trimming removed 5 bases at V and 6 bases at J, with 11 bases between. The CDR3 DNA follows: TGTGCCAGCTCATCGGGAACTCTCAATGAGCAGTTCTTC. It specifies CASSSGTLNEQFF.

The chain links TRBV27 to TRBJ2-7; D perhaps matches TRBD2 (6 bases). The V end was cut by 3 bases, the J end by 4 bases, with 10 bases between. This CDR3 has 13 residues. Germline CDR1 reads MNHEY; CDR2 reads SMNVEV (reference sequence). In DNA form, the CDR3 reads TGTGCCAGCAGTTTGGTCGGGACTTACGAGCAGTACTTC. Its protein is CASSLVGTYEQYF.

The chain recombines TRBV4-1 with TRBJ2-7; the match to TRBD2 covers 7 bases. The CDR3 loop spans 19 amino acids. Germline V gene lookup returns CDR1 MGHRA and CDR2 YSYEKL. The trim removed 0 bases at V and 2 bases at J, leaving 16 bases unmatched. The CDR3 DNA is TGCGCCAGCAGCCAAGAATGGGTCTTTGGGCTAGCGGACCCCTACGAGCAGTACTTC. Its protein is CASSQEWVFGLADPYEQYF.

The chain recombines TRBV27 with TRBJ1-4; 9 nucleotides line up with TRBD1. This CDR3 region has 12 residues. The germline CDR1 and CDR2 sequences are MNHEY and SMNVEV (reference sequence). Trimming cost V 10 bases and J 11 bases; bases outside gene matches: 8. The DNA of the CDR3 is TGTGCCACCAGGGACAGGGTGGGGAAACTGTTTTTT. It is translated as CATRDRVGKLFF.

The chain recombines TRBV2 with TRBJ2-2, with D unclear. Germline lookup yields CDR1 SNHLY and CDR2 FYNNEI. The CDR3 spans 13 residues. Trimming cost V 8 bases and J 1 base, with 8 bases left between them. In nucleotides, the CDR3 is TGTGCCAGCTCTCTGTGGAACACCGGGGAGCTGTTTTTT. This translates into CASSLWNTGELFF.

This rearrangement joins TRBV28 to TRBJ2-1; D perhaps matches TRBD2 (6 bases). Trimming removed 10 bases from V and 4 bases from J, with 14 bases in between. The CDR3 spans 13 residues. Germline assignment: CDR1 MDHEN and CDR2 SYDVKM. DNA for the CDR3: TGTGCCACTCGACGGCGGGAATACAATGAGCAGTTCTTC. It specifies CATRRREYNEQFF.

V usage is TRBV27 and J usage is TRBJ2-1; 8 bases are shared with TRBD2. There are 15 residues in the CDR3. Germline-derived CDR1 and CDR2 are MNHEY and SMNVEV (reference sequence). Losses at the gene ends were 3 bases for V and 6 bases for J; bases not matched to a gene: 7. The DNA of the CDR3 is TGTGCCAGCAGTTTGGGGACGGGAGGGCGCAATGAGCAGTTCTTC. Its protein product is CASSLGTGGRNEQFF.

V is TRBV7-6 and J is TRBJ1-1; D is possibly TRBD1 (6 bases). Germline V gene data show CDR1 as SGHVS and CDR2 as FNYEAQ. The CDR3 runs to 16 residues. V lost 6 bases and J lost 1, with 18 bases in between. The DNA for the CDR3 is TGTGCCAGCAGTGTTACTTACAGGGTAGGGAACACTGAAGCTTTCTTT. It yields the protein CASSVTYRVGNTEAFF.

The chain couples TRBV4-1 to TRBJ2-2, with D unresolved. Germline CDR1 and CDR2: MGHRA and YSYEKL. Deletions cut 0 bases from V and 8 bases from J, with 10 bases between. CDR3 size: 14 residues. The DNA of the CDR3 is TGCGCCAGCAGCCAAGATTGGAGACCTGGGGAGCTGTTTTTT. Protein product: CASSQDWRPGELFF.

This chain uses TRBV30 with TRBJ1-4; possible D gene TRBD1, 6 bases. Germline CDR1 is GTSNPN and CDR2 is SVGIG (reference sequence). V lost 5 bases and J 5 bases, leaving 12 bases between the germline ends. The CDR3 totals 13 residues. DNA of the CDR3: TGTGCCTGGGGACAGAGATTGAATGAAAAACTGTTTTTT. Translation: CAWGQRLNEKLFF.

The rearrangement uses TRBV27 and TRBJ2-7; 7 bases line up with TRBD2. The length of the CDR3 is 16 residues. The V segment lost 5 bases and the J segment 2 bases; nucleotides outside the gene matches: 12. Germline lookup yields CDR1 MNHEY and CDR2 SMNVEV (reference sequence). The CDR3 spells CASSRPPASGTYEQYF. The CDR3 region has the DNA TGTGCCAGCAGTCGACCCCCGGCTAGCGGTACCTACGAGCAGTACTTC.

This clone showed up just once. Other DNA sequences in the sample encode the same CDR3. The chain carries TRBV7-3 and TRBJ2-3; D perhaps matches TRBD2 (6 bases). The V and J ends lost 2 bases and 3 bases respectively, with 9 bases between them. Germline CDR1 reads SGHTA; CDR2 reads FQGTGA. The CDR3 contains 14 residues. In DNA, the CDR3 is TGTGCCAGCAGCTTATTCGGGAGTACAGATACGCAGTATTTT. Translating gives CASSLFGSTDTQYF.

This clone appeared a single time. The chain is built from TRBV5-4 and TRBJ1-2, with TRBD1 matching 8 bases. Germline CDR1 reads SGHNT; CDR2 reads YYREEE (reference sequence). This CDR3 is built from 15 residues. Trimming cost V 6 bases and J 4 bases; bases outside gene matches: 11. The CDR3 DNA sequence: TGTGCCAGCACCAGAGACAGGGGCTCTTTCTATGGCTACACCTTC. This sequence encodes CASTRDRGSFYGYTF.

The J gene is TRBJ1-1, the V gene TRBV7-3; D gene unclear. CDR1 is SGHTA and CDR2 is FQGTGA in the germline V gene. This CDR3 is built from 14 residues. The V end lost 1 base, the J end lost 4 bases, and 10 bases lay between the germline ends. In nucleotides, the CDR3 is TGTGCCAGCAGCTTAAGTGCGGGGAGCACTGAAGCTTTCTTT. This translates into CASSLSAGSTEAFF. Combining the CDR3 with reference TRBV7-3 and TRBJ1-1 gives the whole variable domain GAGVSQTPSNKVTEKGKYVELRCDPISGHTALYWYRQSLGQGPEFLIYFQGTGAADDSGLPNDRFFAVRPEGSVSTLKIQRTERGDSAVYLCASSLSAGSTEAFFGQGTRLTVV.

The chain combines TRBV5-1 with TRBJ2-5; possibly TRBD2 for D (5 bases). V shed 7 bases and J shed 3 bases, with 25 bases lying between them. Germline lookup yields CDR1 SGHRS and CDR2 YFSETQ. This CDR3 contains 17 residues. CDR3: CASSNLPPQRRKETQYF. The CDR3 DNA follows: TGCGCCAGCTCAAACCTTCCGCCGCAGCGGAGAAAAGAGACCCAGTACTTC. The variable domain in full, completed from reference TRBV5-1 and TRBJ2-5, reads KAGVTQTPRYLIKTRGQQVTLSCSPISGHRSVSWYQQTPGQGLQFLFEYFSETQRNKGNFPGRFSGRQFSNSRSEMNVSTLELGDSALYLCASSNLPPQRRKETQYFGPGTRLLVL.

V is TRBV4-2 and J is TRBJ2-1, with TRBD2 matching over 8 bases. The trim removed 2 bases at V and 4 bases at J, leaving 7 bases unmatched. Germline V lookup: CDR1 LGHNA, CDR2 YNFKEQ. The CDR3 contains 16 residues. CDR3 region: CASSQPGGGGYNEQFF. In DNA, the CDR3 is TGTGCCAGCAGCCAACCCGGGGGCGGGGGGTACAATGAGCAGTTCTTC.

For this clone: The sample contains more than one DNA sequence encoding this CDR3. This sequence joins TRBV30 and TRBJ2-5, with a possible D match to TRBD1 (6 bases). CDR1 and CDR2 (germline): GTSNPN, SVGIG (reference sequence). This CDR3 has 12 amino acids. Trimming cost V 0 bases and J 5 bases, with 7 bases left between them. The CDR3 loop is CAWSVRGETQYF. The CDR3 coding sequence is TGTGCCTGGAGTGTGAGGGGGGAGACCCAGTACTTC. The whole variable domain, remainder taken from reference TRBV30 and TRBJ2-5, is SQTIHQWPATLVQPVGSPLSLECTVEGTSNPNLYWYRQAAGRGLQLLFYSVGIGQISSEVPQNLSASRPQDRQFILSSKKLLLSDSGFYLCAWSVRGETQYFGPGTRLLVL.

This chain connects TRBV29-1 to TRBJ1-3; no definite D call. V was pared by 4 bases and J by 0 bases, with 13 bases between. This CDR3 is 15 amino acids long. CDR1 is SQVTM and CDR2 is ANQGSEA in the germline V gene. The CDR3 protein is CSVGPSGSSGNTIYF. For the CDR3, the DNA is TGCAGCGTTGGTCCCTCCGGGAGCTCTGGAAACACCATATATTTT.

The chain couples TRBV28 to TRBJ2-3; D is possibly TRBD2 (5 bases). This CDR3 comprises 17 residues. CDR1 is MDHEN and CDR2 is SYDVKM in the germline V gene. V dropped 5 bases and J dropped 5 bases, with 23 bases sitting between them. CDR3 DNA: TGTGCCAGCAGTCCCCCCCCCGGCTGGGCGGAGGAAGATACGCAGTATTTT. Its translation: CASSPPPGWAEEDTQYF.

The chain has TRBV28 and TRBJ2-5, with D perhaps matching TRBD2 (5 bases). CDR1 is MDHEN and CDR2 is SYDVKM in the germline V gene. Trimming took 8 bases from V and 9 from J, leaving 10 bases between them. There are 10 residues in the CDR3. DNA for the CDR3: TGTGCCAGCTCGTCCGGGGCCCAGTACTTC. Protein: CASSSGAQYF.